Below, 11 T cell receptor beta chains from the same sample are listed, as sequenced in a study of CD4 T cells in relation to SARS-CoV-2 and coronaviruses. The antigens these receptors bind are not known. CD4+ T cells from unexposed donors were obtained before the COVID-19 pandemic (2011-2018). Isolation of CD4+ T cells took place after about eleven days in culture. TCRdb keeps only in-frame clones here, not all; method: immunoSEQ multiplex PCR. This table has about 26,000 clones, 60% to 75% appearing once. Sequencing input: CD4+ T cells from PBMCs, cultured in vitro. Receptor source: a human donor in good health.

The genes are TRBV25-1 and TRBJ2-7; perhaps TRBD2 as D (6 bases). Germline lookup yields CDR1 MGHDK and CDR2 SYGVNS. The V end was cut by 1 base, the J end by 3 bases, with 13 bases between. The CDR3 has 15 residues. The CDR3 spells CASSEFGGMDYEQYF. The DNA of the CDR3 is TGTGCCAGCAGTGAATTCGGGGGTATGGACTACGAGCAGTACTTC.

This clone was counted once. The genes are TRBV18 and TRBJ1-3; no firm D call. Trimming took 4 bases from V and 8 from J, leaving 6 bases between them. This CDR3 has 11 residues. Germline-derived CDR1 and CDR2 are KGHSH and LQKENI. CDR3 DNA sequence: TGTGCCAGCTCACTCGCGCACACCATATATTTT. It yields the protein CASSLAHTIYF.

V gene TRBV19 combines with J gene TRBJ1-1, with 7 nucleotides matching TRBD1. V dropped 5 bases and J dropped 0; count of bases not matched to a gene: 0. Germline V gives CDR1 LNHDA, CDR2 SQIVND (reference sequence). This CDR3 is 13 amino acids long. CDR3 nucleotides: TGTGCCAGTAGTGGACAGGTGAACACTGAAGCTTTCTTT. Amino acids: CASSGQVNTEAFF.

This chain links TRBV9 with TRBJ2-2; D possibly corresponds to TRBD2 (6 bases). The CDR3 has 14 residues. The V gene lost 5 bases and the J gene lost 1 base, with 9 bases spanning the gap. Germline CDR1 is SGDLS and CDR2 is YYNGEE. In nucleotides, the CDR3 is TGTGCCAGCAGATATAGCGGGAACACCGGGGAGCTGTTTTTT. Amino acid sequence: CASRYSGNTGELFF.

The chain links TRBV5-5 to TRBJ1-2; 12 bases fit TRBD1. V shed 4 bases, J shed 7 bases, and the junction held 8 bases outside the gene matches. The CDR3 consists of 15 residues. Germline CDR1 SGHKS, CDR2 YYEKEE (reference sequence). DNA of the CDR3: TGTGCCAGCAGCAGACCGGGACAGGGGGCGGGTGGCTACACCTTC. Protein product: CASSRPGQGAGGYTF. Together with reference TRBV5-5 and TRBJ1-2, the CDR3 gives the full variable domain: DAGVTQSPTHLIKTRGQQVTLRCSPISGHKSVSWYQQVLGQGPQFIFQYYEKEERGRGNFPDRFSARQFPNYSSELNVNALLLGDSALYLCASSRPGQGAGGYTFGSGTRLTVV.

V usage is TRBV28 and J usage is TRBJ1-3; possible D gene TRBD1, 5 bases. Trimming left V 6 bases short and J 6 bases short, with 15 bases between. CDR3 length equals 14 residues. Germline-derived CDR1 and CDR2 are MDHEN and SYDVKM. The CDR3, as DNA: TGTGCCAGCAGCTCGGGACCGCGAGCAAACACCATATATTTT. Its protein is CASSSGPRANTIYF. Supplemented by reference TRBV28 and TRBJ1-3, the full variable domain reads DVKVTQSSRYLVKRTGEKVFLECVQDMDHENMFWYRQDPGLGLRLIYFSYDVKMKEKGDIPEGYSVSREKKERFSLILESASTNQTSMYLCASSSGPRANTIYFGEGSWLTVV.

This clone was recorded once. The chain carries TRBV6-2 or TRBV6-3 and TRBJ2-7; 8 nucleotides align to TRBD2. This CDR3 has 12 amino acids. After removal of 2 bases from V and 6 bases from J, the junction contained 0 bases not matched to a gene. The V gene's germline CDR1 is MNHEY and CDR2 SVGEGT. This CDR3 reads CASSYSGGEQYF. CDR3 bases: TGTGCCAGCAGTTACAGCGGGGGCGAGCAGTACTTC.

The chain carries TRBV15 and TRBJ2-6, with TRBD1 identical over 8 bases. Germline trimming cut 3 bases from V and 0 bases from J; bases unmatched to any gene: 7. Germline V gene data show CDR1 as LNHNV and CDR2 as YYDKDF (reference sequence). The CDR3 has 18 amino acids. The CDR3 DNA reads TGTGCCACCAGCAGCCGACAGGGGCAAGTCTCTGGGGCCAACGTCCTGACTTTC. Translation: CATSSRQGQVSGANVLTF.

This clone appeared once. The rearrangement joins TRBV5-4 to TRBJ2-2; 7 bases are a match to TRBD2. Germline values: CDR1 SGHNT, CDR2 YYREEE (reference sequence). This CDR3 has 15 amino acids. Trimming at V came to 4 bases and at J to 1 base, leaving 4 bases not matched to a gene. The CDR3 reads CASSPWGGNTGELFF. CDR3 nucleotides: TGTGCCAGCAGCCCATGGGGGGGGAACACCGGGGAGCTGTTTTTT.

The genes are TRBV6-2 or TRBV6-3 and TRBJ2-7; the D call may be TRBD1 or TRBD2 (5 bases each). Trimming removed 5 bases at V and 4 bases at J, with 18 bases between. The CDR3 extends over 15 amino acids. Germline assignment: CDR1 MNHEY and CDR2 SVGEGT. CDR3 sequence: CASSPVGGLIYEQYF. CDR3 coding DNA: TGTGCCAGCAGTCCAGTTGGGGGTCTTATTTACGAGCAGTACTTC.

The J gene is TRBJ2-7, the V gene TRBV5-4; 7 positions agree with TRBD2. This CDR3 has 15 residues. The J segment lost 3 bases and the V segment lost 0 bases, leaving 6 bases of the junction unmatched. Germline V gene sequence: CDR1 SGHNT, CDR2 YYREEE (reference sequence). The CDR3 region has the DNA TGTGCCAGCAGCTTGGGGCCTAGCGGAAGCTACGAGCAGTACTTC. Residues: CASSLGPSGSYEQYF.